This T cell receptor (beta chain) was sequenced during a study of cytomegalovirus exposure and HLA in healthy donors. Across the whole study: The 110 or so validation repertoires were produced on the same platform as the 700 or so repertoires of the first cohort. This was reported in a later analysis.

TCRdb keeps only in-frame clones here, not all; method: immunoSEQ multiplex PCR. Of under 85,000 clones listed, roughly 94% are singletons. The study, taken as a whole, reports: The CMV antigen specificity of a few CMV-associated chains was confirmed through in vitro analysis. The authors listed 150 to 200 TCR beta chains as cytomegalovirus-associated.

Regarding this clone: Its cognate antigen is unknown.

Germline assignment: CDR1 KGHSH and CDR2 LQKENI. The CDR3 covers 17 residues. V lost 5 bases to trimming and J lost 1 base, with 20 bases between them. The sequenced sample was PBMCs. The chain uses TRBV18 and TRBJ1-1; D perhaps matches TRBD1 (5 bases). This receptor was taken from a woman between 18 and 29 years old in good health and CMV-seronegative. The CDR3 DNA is TGTGCCAGCTCAAGGGACGGAGGGTTTGGGAGGAACACTGAAGCTTTCTTT. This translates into CASSRDGGFGRNTEAFF.